This T cell receptor (beta chain) was identified during a study of cytomegalovirus exposure and HLA in healthy donors. Findings of the study overall: The study listed roughly 160 cytomegalovirus-associated TCR beta chains.

This CDR3 is 12 amino acids long. Trimming took off 10 bases at V and 6 bases at J, with 15 bases between the two ends. Germline V gene data show CDR1 as LNHDA and CDR2 as SQIVND (reference sequence). As regards this clone: Its antigen is not known.

Profiled with immunoSEQ multiplex PCR; TCRdb holds only in-frame clones, not every one. The sample holds approximately 220,000 clones, approximately 80% seen once. The source is a woman in her twenties or thirties in good health and CMV-seropositive. The sample taken for sequencing was PBMCs. The gene calls are TRBV19 and TRBJ1-2; a weak D match, TRBD1 (6 bases). The CDR3 here is CATTGPGDGYTF. Written as DNA, the CDR3 is TGTGCCACCACCGGGCCAGGGGATGGCTACACCTTC.